Below, 10 T cell receptor beta chains from the same sample are listed, as sequenced in a study of T cell responses to AZD1222 COVID-19 vaccine. Some clones are missing from TCRdb's copy, which holds only in-frame ones; the method was immunoSEQ multiplex PCR. The data hold tens of thousands of clones, with 70% to 90% observed a single time. Sequenced material: peripheral blood, taken on day 0 of AZD1222 vaccination. These receptors were obtained from an adult in good health.

This sequence joins TRBV7-9 and TRBJ1-2; TRBD1 agrees at 7 bases. Losses at the gene ends were 1 base for V and 9 bases for J; bases not matched to a gene: 5. The CDR3 is made up of 13 amino acids. Germline V CDR1 and CDR2: SEHNR, FQNEAQ (reference sequence). The CDR3 DNA follows: TGTGCCAGCAGCTTAGGGGGGACAGTCAGCTACACCTTC. It codes for CASSLGGTVSYTF.

The genes are TRBV5-1 and TRBJ2-5; 13 bases align to TRBD2. This CDR3 comprises 16 residues. In germline, CDR1 is SGHRS, CDR2 YFSETQ. V trimming: 5 bases; J trimming: 5 bases; junction bases outside the gene matches: 9. The CDR3 protein is CASRWTSGGLPETQYF. CDR3 nucleotide sequence: TGCGCCAGCAGGTGGACTAGCGGGGGCCTCCCGGAGACCCAGTACTTC.

This chain connects TRBV5-5 to TRBJ2-1, with TRBD1 as a possible D gene (6 bases). The germline CDR1 and CDR2 sequences are SGHKS and YYEKEE (reference sequence). The length of the CDR3 is 18 residues. Trimming pared 1 base from V and 2 bases from J, leaving 19 bases between. As DNA, the CDR3 is TGTGCCAGCAGCTTGTGGGCTTTGAGGGGGTCGGCCTACAATGAGCAGTTCTTC. This encodes CASSLWALRGSAYNEQFF.

V gene TRBV7-9 combines with J gene TRBJ1-1; D gene ambiguous. V was clipped by 3 bases and J by 3 bases, with 11 bases between them. This CDR3 contains 14 residues. Germline lookup yields CDR1 SEHNR and CDR2 FQNEAQ (reference sequence). The CDR3: CASSLGVGYTEAFF. The CDR3 DNA follows: TGTGCCAGCAGCTTGGGTGTGGGGTACACTGAAGCTTTCTTT.

This clone was recorded only once. The chain recombines TRBV6-6 with TRBJ1-6, with 10 bases fitting TRBD1. CDR3 length: 17 residues. V was clipped by 5 bases and J by 1 base; unmatched bases: 5. The V gene's germline CDR1 is MNHNY and CDR2 SVGAGI (reference sequence). As DNA, the CDR3 is TGTGCCAGCAGTCTTGGGACAGGGGAATCCTATAATTCACCCCTCCACTTT. It encodes CASSLGTGESYNSPLHF.

Here the CDR3 DNA reads TGTGCCAGCAGCTTAGCGCGGACAGGGACTAACTATGGCTACACCTTC. Amino acids: CASSLARTGTNYGYTF. This chain connects TRBV7-2 to TRBJ1-2, with 8 nucleotides matching TRBD1. The CDR3 sequence is 16 residues long. V lost 0 bases and J lost 0; bases outside the gene matches: 3. Germline loops: CDR1 SGHTA, CDR2 FQGNSA.

The chain employs TRBV7-2 and TRBJ1-2; 8 bases are shared with TRBD1. There are 15 residues in the CDR3. Germline V gene data show CDR1 as SGHTA and CDR2 as FQGNSA. Trimming took 4 bases from V and 0 from J; bases not matched to a gene: 4. The CDR3 nucleotides read TGTGCCAGCAGCTCAGACAGGGGAACTAACTATGGCTACACCTTC. Protein sequence: CASSSDRGTNYGYTF.

V and J are TRBV15 and TRBJ1-5; the D is unclear. Germline V lookup: CDR1 LNHNV, CDR2 YYDKDF (reference sequence). Trimming removed 0 bases at V and 7 bases at J, with 7 bases between. The CDR3 is made up of 13 amino acids. The chain's CDR3 is CATSRDVRQPQHF. The CDR3, as DNA: TGTGCCACCAGCAGAGACGTCCGGCAGCCCCAGCATTTT.

The table lists this clone with a few counts. The chain employs TRBV12-3 or TRBV12-4 and TRBJ1-6, with D possibly being TRBD1 (6 bases). V lost 7 bases and J lost 3, with 7 bases in between. CDR3 length: 13 amino acids. CDR3 nucleotide sequence: TGTGCCAGCAAGGGGGTCTATAATTCACCCCTCCACTTT. Protein sequence: CASKGVYNSPLHF.

The chain has TRBV2 and TRBJ1-1, with no clear D. The CDR3 consists of 14 residues. Germline values: CDR1 SNHLY, CDR2 FYNNEI. Trimming took off 1 base at V and 4 bases at J, with 10 bases between the two ends. The CDR3, as DNA: TGTGCCAGCAGTGAAGGCCAGGAGGTCACTGAAGCTTTCTTT. Translation: CASSEGQEVTEAFF.